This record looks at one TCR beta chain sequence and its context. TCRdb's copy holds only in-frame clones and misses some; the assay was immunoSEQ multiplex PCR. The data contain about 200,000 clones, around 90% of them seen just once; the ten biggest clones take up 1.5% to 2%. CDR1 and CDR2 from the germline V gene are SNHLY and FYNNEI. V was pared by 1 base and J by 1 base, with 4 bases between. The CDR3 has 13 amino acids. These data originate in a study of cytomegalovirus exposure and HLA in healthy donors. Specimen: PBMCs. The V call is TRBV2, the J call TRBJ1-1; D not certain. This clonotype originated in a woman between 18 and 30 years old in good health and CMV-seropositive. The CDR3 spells CASSEEANTEAFF. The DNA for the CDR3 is TGTGCCAGCAGTGAAGAAGCGAACACTGAAGCTTTCTTT.